Presented here are 26 T cell receptor beta chains from one specimen sequenced in a study of cytomegalovirus exposure and HLA in healthy donors. Clones were sequenced by immunoSEQ multiplex PCR, and TCRdb holds only the in-frame ones, with some missing. This table has 80,000 to 100,000 clones, approximately 91% appearing once. The sequencing sample was made of PBMCs. Receptor source: a man under 40 in good health and CMV-seronegative.

The sample holds a few counts of this clone. The chain has TRBV7-9 and TRBJ2-2, with D uncertain. The CDR3 is made up of 15 amino acids. Deletions cut 1 base from V and 3 bases from J, with 9 bases between. CDR1 is SEHNR and CDR2 is FQNEAQ in the germline V gene (reference sequence). CDR3 amino acids: CASSLGSTYTGELFF. The DNA of the CDR3 is TGTGCCAGCAGCTTAGGGTCCACTTACACCGGGGAGCTGTTTTTT.

The rearrangement uses TRBV11-2 and TRBJ2-1, with D possibly being TRBD2 (5 bases). V lost 1 base and J lost 15, with 13 bases in between. CDR3 length: 12 residues. The germline V gene has CDR1 SGHAT and CDR2 FQNNGV. CDR3 DNA: TGTGCCAGCAGCTTAGCGAGGGTAAAATCGTTCTTC. Its translation is CASSLARVKSFF.

The chain recombines TRBV5-4 with TRBJ2-6; a possible D gene is TRBD1 (6 bases). The CDR3 extends over 15 amino acids. Germline lookup yields CDR1 SGHNT and CDR2 YYREEE (reference sequence). V lost 10 bases and J lost 0, with 14 bases in between. The CDR3 DNA reads as TGTGCCGCACACTACAGGGACTCTGGGGCCAACGTCCTGACTTTC. This sequence encodes CAAHYRDSGANVLTF.

This clone was observed a few times. The V call is TRBV10-1, the J call TRBJ1-1; D perhaps matches TRBD1 (5 bases). V was shortened by 6 bases and J by 10 bases, with 27 bases between the two germline ends. This CDR3 region has 16 residues. CDR1 WNHNN and CDR2 SYGVQD come from the germline V gene (reference sequence). The CDR3 bases are TGCGCCAGCAGAGACTCCGGGACGGGAGGCGGATCAACAGCTTTCTTT. Amino acid sequence: CASRDSGTGGGSTAFF.

The V call is TRBV19, the J call TRBJ2-6, with 12 bases lining up with TRBD1. Germline values: CDR1 LNHDA, CDR2 SQIVND (reference sequence). Unmatched junction bases numbered 7, after V lost 10 bases and J lost 0 bases. There are 17 residues in the CDR3. This CDR3 is CATRRGQGASGANVLTF. As DNA, the CDR3 is TGTGCCACCCGAAGGGGACAGGGGGCCTCTGGGGCCAACGTCCTGACTTTC.

This clone was seen once. The genes are TRBV18 and TRBJ2-1, with D possibly matching TRBD2 (5 bases). V lost 4 bases, J lost 0 bases, and 7 bases lay in between. The CDR3 is 14 amino acids. Germline CDR1 and CDR2: KGHSH and LQKENI. As DNA, the CDR3 is TGTGCCAGCTCACTAGCGCCCTCCTACAATGAGCAGTTCTTC. Its translation is CASSLAPSYNEQFF.

This rearrangement joins TRBV7-9 to TRBJ1-1, with D possibly being TRBD1 (6 bases). The CDR3 has 15 amino acids. Germline V CDR1 and CDR2: SEHNR, FQNEAQ (reference sequence). The CDR3 protein is CAGGVSGGGNTEAFF. The CDR3 DNA is TGTGCAGGGGGTGTGTCGGGTGGAGGGAACACTGAAGCTTTCTTT.

The rearrangement links TRBV28 to TRBJ1-6, with TRBD1 matching over 8 bases. The germline V gene encodes CDR1 MDHEN and CDR2 SYDVKM. Trimming at V came to 3 bases and at J to 7 bases, leaving 5 bases not matched to a gene. The CDR3 is made up of 15 amino acids. The CDR3 nucleotides are TGTGCCAGCAGTTTTCCTACAGGGGGGAATTCACCCCTCCACTTT. It yields the protein CASSFPTGGNSPLHF.

This chain uses TRBV6-4 with TRBJ2-1; D is ambiguous. Germline lookup yields CDR1 MRHNA and CDR2 SNTAGT. This CDR3 spans 13 amino acids. V was clipped by 1 base and J by 6 bases, with 7 bases between them. The CDR3 spells CASSDYRSNEQFF. DNA of the CDR3: TGTGCCAGCAGTGACTATAGAAGCAATGAGCAGTTCTTC.

CDR3 sequence: CASSSHQTGSYEQYF. CDR3 bases: TGTGCCAGCAGCTCACACCAGACAGGGTCCTACGAGCAGTACTTC. J is TRBJ2-7 and V is TRBV6-5; 7 bases agree with TRBD1. The germline V gene encodes CDR1 MNHEY and CDR2 SVGAGI. There are 15 residues in the CDR3. J lost 1 base, V lost 6 bases, and 9 bases had no gene match.

The V and J genes are TRBV5-8 and TRBJ1-2; the match to TRBD1 covers 8 bases. This CDR3 comprises 16 residues. Trimming removed 0 bases from V and 7 bases from J; junction bases left unmatched: 11. The germline V gene has CDR1 SGHTS and CDR2 YDEGEE. CDR3 coding DNA: TGTGCCAGCAGCTTGGGAGGCCAACAGGGGGAAGGTGGCTACACCTTC. Translating gives CASSLGGQQGEGGYTF. The full variable domain, in which reference TRBV5-8 and TRBJ1-2 provide the parts outside the CDR3, is EAGVTQSPTHLIKTRGQQATLRCSPISGHTSVYWYQQALGLGLQFLLWYDEGEERNRGNFPPRFSGRQFPNYSSELNVNALELEDSALYLCASSLGGQQGEGGYTFGSGTRLTVV.

This clone was seen only once. The chain links TRBV10-2 to TRBJ2-2; TRBD2 matches 11 bases. The ends lost 8 bases at V and 1 base at J; junction bases unmatched: 3. CDR1 is WSHSY and CDR2 is SAAADI in the germline V gene. The CDR3 loop spans 15 amino acids. DNA for the CDR3: TGCGCCAGCGGGGGACTAGCGGAGAACACCGGGGAGCTGTTTTTT. This codes for CASGGLAENTGELFF.

This chain connects TRBV14 to TRBJ1-2; D is uncertain. CDR3 length: 16 amino acids. The V and J ends lost 4 bases and 4 bases respectively, with 19 bases between them. The germline V gene encodes CDR1 SGHDN and CDR2 FVKESK. CDR3 in amino acids: CASSRGVSPWGYGYTF. Written as DNA, the CDR3 is TGTGCCAGCAGCCGGGGAGTTTCGCCTTGGGGCTATGGCTACACCTTC.

As concerns this clone: This specimen includes other DNA sequences encoding the same CDR3. The chain has TRBV5-1 and TRBJ2-3; 8 nucleotides align to TRBD2. The germline V gene has CDR1 SGHRS and CDR2 YFSETQ. V lost 4 bases and J lost 2; bases outside the gene matches: 15. CDR3 size: 18 residues. The CDR3 is CASSPGYGGGLITDTQYF. The CDR3 DNA sequence: TGCGCCAGCAGCCCAGGGTACGGGGGGGGACTAATCACAGATACGCAGTATTTT.

This sequence joins TRBV7-8 and TRBJ1-4; 8 bases are a match to TRBD1. The CDR3 runs to 17 residues. V gave up 2 bases and J gave up 8 bases; unmatched junction bases: 13. Germline V gene data show CDR1 as SGHVS and CDR2 as FQNEAQ. The DNA for the CDR3 is TGTGCCAGCAGCTTATACCGGGACAGGACCAAGAGGGAAAAACTGTTTTTT. It codes for CASSLYRDRTKREKLFF.

The chain couples TRBV28 to TRBJ2-3, with a possible D match to TRBD1 (6 bases). Trimming shortened V by 3 bases and J by 6 bases, and 13 bases separated the two germline ends. Germline V gives CDR1 MDHEN, CDR2 SYDVKM. The CDR3 has 14 amino acids. CDR3 region: CASSFQEGVDTQYF. The CDR3 nucleotides are TGTGCCAGCAGTTTCCAAGAGGGGGTGGATACGCAGTATTTT.

This chain uses TRBV29-1 with TRBJ1-2; the D gene is possibly TRBD1 (6 bases). Germline V lookup: CDR1 SQVTM, CDR2 ANQGSEA. The germline V and J ends were trimmed by 2 bases and 0 bases, with 10 bases remaining between them. This CDR3 is built from 14 residues. As DNA, the CDR3 is TGCAGCGTTGAAAGGGACACAACTAACTATGGCTACACCTTC. As protein: CSVERDTTNYGYTF.

CDR3 sequence (DNA): TGCGCCAGCAGCTTGTTTGACTTAGAGGCTGAAGCTTTCTTT. Protein sequence: CASSLFDLEAEAFF. V usage is TRBV5-1 and J usage is TRBJ1-1, with D hard to call. Germline V gene lookup returns CDR1 SGHRS and CDR2 YFSETQ. Trimming left V 1 base short and J 6 bases short, with 13 bases between. The CDR3 loop spans 14 amino acids. Filled out from reference TRBV5-1 and TRBJ1-1, the complete variable domain reads KAGVTQTPRYLIKTRGQQVTLSCSPISGHRSVSWYQQTPGQGLQFLFEYFSETQRNKGNFPGRFSGRQFSNSRSEMNVSTLELGDSALYLCASSLFDLEAEAFFGQGTRLTVV.

The chain couples TRBV28 to TRBJ1-5; D is undetermined. Germline CDR1 is MDHEN and CDR2 is SYDVKM. Trimming left V 2 bases short and J 1 base short, with 6 bases between. This CDR3 has 14 residues. CDR3 nucleotide sequence: TGTGCCAGCAGTTTACTCTTGAGCAATCAGCCCCAGCATTTT. Its protein product is CASSLLLSNQPQHF. Based on the CDR3 plus reference TRBV28 and TRBJ1-5, the full variable domain is DVKVTQSSRYLVKRTGEKVFLECVQDMDHENMFWYRQDPGLGLRLIYFSYDVKMKEKGDIPEGYSVSREKKERFSLILESASTNQTSMYLCASSLLLSNQPQHFGDGTRLSIL.

This chain connects TRBV5-4 to TRBJ2-5; D perhaps matches TRBD1 (6 bases). Deletions cut 2 bases from V and 3 bases from J, with 11 bases between. The CDR3 totals 14 residues. CDR1 is SGHNT, CDR2 YYREEE, per germline (reference sequence). Here the CDR3 DNA reads TGTGCCAGCAGCTTTCAGGGGAAGGAAGAGACCCAGTACTTC. Encoded protein: CASSFQGKEETQYF.

V usage is TRBV7-9 and J usage is TRBJ1-1; D call uncertain. Germline V CDR1 and CDR2: SEHNR, FQNEAQ (reference sequence). This CDR3 has 15 amino acids. The V end was cut by 2 bases, the J end by 0 bases, with 10 bases between. The CDR3: CASSLNTRMNTEAFF. The DNA for the CDR3 is TGTGCCAGCAGCTTAAATACCAGGATGAACACTGAAGCTTTCTTT.

This clone occurred once. The chain employs TRBV5-1 and TRBJ1-1; D ambiguous. Germline assignment: CDR1 SGHRS and CDR2 YFSETQ. V gave up 1 base and J gave up 5 bases, with 18 bases separating them. This CDR3 comprises 16 residues. CDR3 sequence: CASSLFPRGEGTEAFF. CDR3 sequence (DNA): TGCGCCAGCAGCTTGTTTCCCCGTGGCGAGGGAACTGAAGCTTTCTTT. Complete variable domain (other parts from reference TRBV5-1 and TRBJ1-1): KAGVTQTPRYLIKTRGQQVTLSCSPISGHRSVSWYQQTPGQGLQFLFEYFSETQRNKGNFPGRFSGRQFSNSRSEMNVSTLELGDSALYLCASSLFPRGEGTEAFFGQGTRLTVV.

The rearrangement joins TRBV4-1 to TRBJ2-7; D is perhaps TRBD2 (6 bases). V shed 3 bases and J shed 3 bases, with 15 bases lying between them. Germline values: CDR1 MGHRA, CDR2 YSYEKL. The CDR3 has 15 residues. CDR3 sequence reads: CASSHPAGGVYEQYF. CDR3 DNA: TGCGCCAGCAGCCACCCAGCCGGAGGGGTCTACGAGCAGTACTTC.

This chain uses TRBV10-2 with TRBJ1-5; 7 nucleotides agree with TRBD1. The germline gives CDR1 WSHSY, CDR2 SAAADI. The CDR3 loop spans 17 amino acids. V shed 5 bases, J shed 0 bases, and the junction held 10 bases outside the gene matches. The CDR3 DNA sequence: TGCGCCAGCAGTCAGAGGGACAGTCTATATAGCAATCAGCCCCAGCATTTT. Its translation is CASSQRDSLYSNQPQHF.

The chain is built from TRBV7-2 and TRBJ2-5; possible D gene TRBD2, 6 bases. Germline CDR1 reads SGHTA; CDR2 reads FQGNSA. The CDR3 consists of 15 residues. V dropped 1 base and J dropped 3 bases, with 12 bases sitting between them. CDR3 amino acids: CASSLGSRGKETQYF. The CDR3 DNA follows: TGTGCCAGCAGCTTAGGTTCACGCGGGAAAGAGACCCAGTACTTC.

The rearrangement joins TRBV5-1 to TRBJ2-4; possible D gene TRBD1, 6 bases. The germline V and J ends were trimmed by 4 bases and 6 bases, with 17 bases remaining between them. CDR3 size: 15 residues. In germline, CDR1 is SGHRS, CDR2 YFSETQ. The CDR3 DNA is TGCGCCAGCAGCCAGGGGATTTCTAGCTTAAACATTCAGTACTTC. This encodes CASSQGISSLNIQYF.